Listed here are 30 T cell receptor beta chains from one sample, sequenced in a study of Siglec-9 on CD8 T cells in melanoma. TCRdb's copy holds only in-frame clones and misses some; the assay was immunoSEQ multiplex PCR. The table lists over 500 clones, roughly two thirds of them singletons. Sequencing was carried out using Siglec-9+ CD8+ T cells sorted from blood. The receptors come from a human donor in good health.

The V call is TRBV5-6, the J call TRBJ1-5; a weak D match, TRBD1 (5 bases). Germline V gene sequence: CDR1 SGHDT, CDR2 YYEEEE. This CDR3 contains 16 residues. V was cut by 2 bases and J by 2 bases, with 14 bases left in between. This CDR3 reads CASSLTGAGGNQPQHF. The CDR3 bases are TGTGCCAGCAGCTTAACAGGCGCTGGGGGCAATCAGCCCCAGCATTTT.

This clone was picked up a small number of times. The CDR3 spells CASSQYTPGGTEAFF. The CDR3 region has the DNA TGTGCCAGCAGCCAATACACGCCAGGGGGCACTGAAGCTTTCTTT. This sequence joins TRBV16 and TRBJ1-1, with TRBD1 identical over 7 bases. V shed 1 base and J 4 bases; nucleotides not matched to a gene: 6. CDR1 and CDR2 from the germline V gene are KGHSY and FQNENV. The CDR3 is 15 residues long.

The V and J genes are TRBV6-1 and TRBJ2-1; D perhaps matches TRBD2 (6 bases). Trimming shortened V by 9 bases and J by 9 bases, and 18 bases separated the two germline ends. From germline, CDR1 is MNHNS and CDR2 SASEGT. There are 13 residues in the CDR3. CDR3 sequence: CASQAQEEGEQFF. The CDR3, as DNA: TGTGCCAGTCAGGCACAGGAGGAGGGTGAGCAGTTCTTC.

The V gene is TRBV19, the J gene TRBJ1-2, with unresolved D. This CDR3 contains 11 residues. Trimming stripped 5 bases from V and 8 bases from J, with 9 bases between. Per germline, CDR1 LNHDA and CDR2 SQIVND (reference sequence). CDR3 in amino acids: CASSWARGYTF. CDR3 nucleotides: TGTGCCAGTAGTTGGGCGCGGGGCTACACCTTC.

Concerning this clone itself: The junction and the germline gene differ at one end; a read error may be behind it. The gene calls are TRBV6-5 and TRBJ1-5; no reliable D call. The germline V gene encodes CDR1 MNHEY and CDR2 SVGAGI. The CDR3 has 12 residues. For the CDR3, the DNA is TGTGCCAGCAGTTACTCCCGTAGAGGACCAGCATTT. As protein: CASSYSRRGPAF.

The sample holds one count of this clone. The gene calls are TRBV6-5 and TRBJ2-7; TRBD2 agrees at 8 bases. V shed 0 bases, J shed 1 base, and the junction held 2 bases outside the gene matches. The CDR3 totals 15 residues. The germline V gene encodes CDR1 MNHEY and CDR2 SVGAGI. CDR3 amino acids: CASSYSASGSYEQYV. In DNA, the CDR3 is TGTGCCAGCAGTTACTCGGCTAGCGGGTCCTACGAGCAGTACGTC.

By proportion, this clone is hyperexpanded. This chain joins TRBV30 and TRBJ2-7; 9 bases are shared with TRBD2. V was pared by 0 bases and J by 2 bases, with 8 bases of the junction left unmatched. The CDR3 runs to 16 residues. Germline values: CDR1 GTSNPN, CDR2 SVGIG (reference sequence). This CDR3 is CAWSVPGLANPYEQYF. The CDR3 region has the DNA TGTGCCTGGAGTGTACCGGGACTAGCAAACCCCTACGAGCAGTACTTC.

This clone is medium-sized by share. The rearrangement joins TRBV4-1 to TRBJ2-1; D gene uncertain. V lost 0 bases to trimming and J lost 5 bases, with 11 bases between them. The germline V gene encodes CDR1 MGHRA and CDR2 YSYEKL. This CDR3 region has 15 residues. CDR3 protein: CASSQDRAANNEQFF. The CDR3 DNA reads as TGCGCCAGCAGCCAAGATCGCGCGGCGAACAATGAGCAGTTCTTC.

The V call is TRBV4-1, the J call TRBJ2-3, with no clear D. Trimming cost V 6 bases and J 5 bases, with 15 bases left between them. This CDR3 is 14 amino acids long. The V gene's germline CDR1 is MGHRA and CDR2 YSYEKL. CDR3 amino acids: CASRPPLSGDTQYF. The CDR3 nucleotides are TGCGCCAGCAGACCTCCTTTGTCCGGAGATACGCAGTATTTT.

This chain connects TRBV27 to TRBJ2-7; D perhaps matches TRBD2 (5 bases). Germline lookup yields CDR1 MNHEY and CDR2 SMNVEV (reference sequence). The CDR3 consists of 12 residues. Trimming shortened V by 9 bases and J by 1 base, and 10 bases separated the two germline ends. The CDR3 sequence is CASGRYSYEQYF. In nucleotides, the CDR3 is TGTGCCAGTGGGAGATATTCCTACGAGCAGTACTTC.

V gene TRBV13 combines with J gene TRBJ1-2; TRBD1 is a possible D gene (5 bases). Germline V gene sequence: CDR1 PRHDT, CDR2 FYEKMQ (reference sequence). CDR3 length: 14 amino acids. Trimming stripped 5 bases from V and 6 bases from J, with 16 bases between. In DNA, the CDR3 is TGTGCCAGCAGCCCGGACCTCCGGGACCATGGCTACACCTTC. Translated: CASSPDLRDHGYTF.

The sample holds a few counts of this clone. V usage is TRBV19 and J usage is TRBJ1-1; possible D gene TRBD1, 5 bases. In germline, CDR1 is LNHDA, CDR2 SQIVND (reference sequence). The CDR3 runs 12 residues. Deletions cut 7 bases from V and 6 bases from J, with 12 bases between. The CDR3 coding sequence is TGTGCCAGTAACGCAGGGATCGCTGAAGCTTTCTTT. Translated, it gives CASNAGIAEAFF.

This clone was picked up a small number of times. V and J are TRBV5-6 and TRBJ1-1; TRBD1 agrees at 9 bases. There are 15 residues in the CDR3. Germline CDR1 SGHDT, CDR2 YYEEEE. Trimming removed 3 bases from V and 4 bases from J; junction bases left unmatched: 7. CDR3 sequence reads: CASSYGTGLATEAFF. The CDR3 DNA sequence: TGTGCCAGCAGCTACGGGACAGGGTTGGCCACTGAAGCTTTCTTT. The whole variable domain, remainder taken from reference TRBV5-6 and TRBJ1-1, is DAGVTQSPTHLIKTRGQQVTLRCSPKSGHDTVSWYQQALGQGPQFIFQYYEEEERQRGNFPDRFSGHQFPNYSSELNVNALLLGDSALYLCASSYGTGLATEAFFGQGTRLTVV.

This CDR3 is CASSERESGSTDTQYF. In DNA form, the CDR3 reads TGCGCCAGCAGTGAGAGAGAAAGCGGGAGCACAGATACGCAGTATTTT. The chain is built from TRBV10-2 and TRBJ2-3; possibly TRBD2 for D (6 bases). This CDR3 region has 16 residues. Germline V CDR1 and CDR2: WSHSY, SAAADI. V was trimmed by 2 bases and J by 0 bases, leaving 12 bases between them.

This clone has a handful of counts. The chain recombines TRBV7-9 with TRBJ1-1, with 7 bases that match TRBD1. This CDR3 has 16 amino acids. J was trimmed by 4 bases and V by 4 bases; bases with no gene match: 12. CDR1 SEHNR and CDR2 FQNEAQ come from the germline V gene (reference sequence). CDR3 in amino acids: CASSSRQGDRGTEAFF. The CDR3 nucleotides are TGTGCCAGCAGCTCCCGGCAGGGGGATAGGGGCACTGAAGCTTTCTTT.

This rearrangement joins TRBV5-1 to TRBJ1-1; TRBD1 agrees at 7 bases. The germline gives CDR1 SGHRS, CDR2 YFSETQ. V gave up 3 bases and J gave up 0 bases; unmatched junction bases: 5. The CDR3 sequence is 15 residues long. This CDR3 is CASSSSTGLNTEAFF. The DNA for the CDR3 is TGCGCCAGCAGCTCATCGACAGGGCTGAACACTGAAGCTTTCTTT.

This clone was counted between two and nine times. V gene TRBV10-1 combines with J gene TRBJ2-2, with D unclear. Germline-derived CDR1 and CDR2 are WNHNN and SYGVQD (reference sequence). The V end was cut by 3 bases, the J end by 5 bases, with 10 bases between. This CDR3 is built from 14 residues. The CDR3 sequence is CASSDSLETGELFF. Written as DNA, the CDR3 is TGCGCCAGCAGTGACTCTTTAGAAACCGGGGAGCTGTTTTTT.

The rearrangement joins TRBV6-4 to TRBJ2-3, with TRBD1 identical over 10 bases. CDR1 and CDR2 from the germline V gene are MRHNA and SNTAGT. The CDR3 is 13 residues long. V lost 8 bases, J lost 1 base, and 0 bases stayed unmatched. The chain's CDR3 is CASGTGGTDTQYF. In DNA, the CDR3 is TGTGCCAGCGGGACAGGGGGCACAGATACGCAGTATTTT.

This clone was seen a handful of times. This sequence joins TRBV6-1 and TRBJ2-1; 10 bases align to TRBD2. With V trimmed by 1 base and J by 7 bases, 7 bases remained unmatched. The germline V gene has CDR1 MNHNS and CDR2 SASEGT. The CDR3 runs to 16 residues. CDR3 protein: CASSEGSGGAYNEQFF. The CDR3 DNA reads TGTGCCAGCAGTGAAGGAAGCGGGGGGGCATATAATGAGCAGTTCTTC.

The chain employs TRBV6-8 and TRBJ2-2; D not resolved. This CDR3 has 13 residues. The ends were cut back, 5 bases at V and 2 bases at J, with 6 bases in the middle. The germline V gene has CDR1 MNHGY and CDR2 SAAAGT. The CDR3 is CASSESNTGELFF. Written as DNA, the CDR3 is TGTGCCAGCAGTGAGTCAAACACCGGGGAGCTGTTTTTT.

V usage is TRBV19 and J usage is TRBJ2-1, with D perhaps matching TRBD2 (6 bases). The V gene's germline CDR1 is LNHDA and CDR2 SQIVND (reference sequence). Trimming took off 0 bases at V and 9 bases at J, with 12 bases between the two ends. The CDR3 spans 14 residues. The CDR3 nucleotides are TGTGCCAGTAGTATAGAGGCGGGGCGGAGTGAGCAGTTCTTC. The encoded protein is CASSIEAGRSEQFF.

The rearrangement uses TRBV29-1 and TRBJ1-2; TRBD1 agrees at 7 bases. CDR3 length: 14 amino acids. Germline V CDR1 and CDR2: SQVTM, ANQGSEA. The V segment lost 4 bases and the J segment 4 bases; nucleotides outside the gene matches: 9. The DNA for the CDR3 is TGCAGCGTTGCATACGGGGGACAGACCTATGGCTACACCTTC. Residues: CSVAYGGQTYGYTF.

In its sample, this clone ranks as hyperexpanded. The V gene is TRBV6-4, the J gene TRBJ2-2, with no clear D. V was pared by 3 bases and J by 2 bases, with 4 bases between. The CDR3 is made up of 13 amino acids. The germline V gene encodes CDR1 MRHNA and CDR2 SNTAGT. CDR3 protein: CASSESNTGELFF. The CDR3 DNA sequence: TGTGCCAGCAGTGAGTCAAACACCGGGGAGCTGTTTTTT.

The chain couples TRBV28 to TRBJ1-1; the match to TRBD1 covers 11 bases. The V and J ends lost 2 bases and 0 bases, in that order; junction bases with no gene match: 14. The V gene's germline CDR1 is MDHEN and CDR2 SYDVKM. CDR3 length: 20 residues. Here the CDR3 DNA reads TGTGCCAGCAGTTTAACTGGACAGGGGGCGTTGGAAGTTATGAACACTGAAGCTTTCTTT. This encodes CASSLTGQGALEVMNTEAFF.

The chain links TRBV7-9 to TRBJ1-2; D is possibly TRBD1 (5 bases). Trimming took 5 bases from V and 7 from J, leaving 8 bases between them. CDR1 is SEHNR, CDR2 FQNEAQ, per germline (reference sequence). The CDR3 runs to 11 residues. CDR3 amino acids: CASSHGGGYTF. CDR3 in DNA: TGTGCCAGCAGCCACGGGGGTGGCTACACCTTC.

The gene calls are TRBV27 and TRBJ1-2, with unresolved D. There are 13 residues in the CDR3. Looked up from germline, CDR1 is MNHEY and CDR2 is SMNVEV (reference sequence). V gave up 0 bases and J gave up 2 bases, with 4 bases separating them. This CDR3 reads CASSLSGNYGYTF. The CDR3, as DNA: TGTGCCAGCAGTTTATCGGGGAACTATGGCTACACCTTC.

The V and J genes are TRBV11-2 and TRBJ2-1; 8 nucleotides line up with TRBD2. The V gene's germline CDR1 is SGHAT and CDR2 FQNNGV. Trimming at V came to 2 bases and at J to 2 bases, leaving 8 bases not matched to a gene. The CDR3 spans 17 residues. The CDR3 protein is CASSLNLLAETYNEQFF. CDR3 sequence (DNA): TGTGCCAGCAGCTTAAATCTACTAGCGGAAACCTACAATGAGCAGTTCTTC.

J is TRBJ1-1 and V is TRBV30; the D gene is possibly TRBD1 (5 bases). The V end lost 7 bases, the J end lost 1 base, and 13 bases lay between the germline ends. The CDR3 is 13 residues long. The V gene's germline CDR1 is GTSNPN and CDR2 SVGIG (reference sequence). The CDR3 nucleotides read TGTGCCTTACAGGCGGTAGGGAACACTGAAGCTTTCTTT. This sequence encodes CALQAVGNTEAFF.

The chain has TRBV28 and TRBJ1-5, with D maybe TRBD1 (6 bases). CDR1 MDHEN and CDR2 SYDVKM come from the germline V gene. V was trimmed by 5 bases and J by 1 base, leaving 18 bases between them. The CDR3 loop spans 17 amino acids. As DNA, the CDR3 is TGTGCCAGCAGTCTCCATGGGGGGCGAGTAAGCAATCAGCCCCAGCATTTT. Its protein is CASSLHGGRVSNQPQHF.

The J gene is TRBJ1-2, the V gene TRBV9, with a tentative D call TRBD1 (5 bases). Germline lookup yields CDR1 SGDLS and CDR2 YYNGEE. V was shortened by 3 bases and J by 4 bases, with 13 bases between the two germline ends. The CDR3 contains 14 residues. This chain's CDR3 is CASSEGTGFYGYTF. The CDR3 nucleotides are TGTGCCAGCAGCGAGGGAACAGGATTCTATGGCTACACCTTC.